This TCR beta chain was identified during a study of T cell repertoires in cytomegalovirus infection. TCRdb ran MiXCR on the reads and lists one entry per CDR3 protein. This table has roughly 230,000 distinct CDR3 sequences, about 18% appearing once. With regard to this clonotype: A read error is likely, as this CDR3 ends without the conserved phenylalanine or tryptophan.

This TCR was sampled from a human donor in good health (CMV status not recorded). Some clones in this sample may be carry-over from other donors' samples. Material: CD8+ T cells from PBMCs.

CDR3 DNA sequence: TGCAGCGTTGAAAGTGATCCGGCAGATACGCAGTATTCT. This codes for CSVESDPADTQYS. This chain links TRBV29-1 with TRBJ2-3, with D uncertain. V lost 2 bases, J lost 4 bases, and 10 bases lay in between. CDR1 is SQVTM and CDR2 is ANQGSEA in the germline V gene. The CDR3 length is 13 residues.